The 15 T cell receptor beta chains given below trace back to one sample, sequenced in a study of blood T cell repertoires in COVID-19. Sequencing was performed with immunoSEQ multiplex PCR; in TCRdb, only in-frame clones are kept and a portion is missing. Among about 69,000 clones, around 85% were seen once, and the ten largest hold approximately 17%. The sequenced sample consisted of peripheral blood. All receptors come from a man in his forties with COVID-19, enrolled during active disease.

The V call is TRBV6-1, the J call TRBJ1-3, with TRBD1 identical over 7 bases. The CDR3 runs to 15 residues. Unmatched junction bases numbered 2, after V lost 3 bases and J lost 0 bases. Per the germline V gene, CDR1 is MNHNS and CDR2 is SASEGT. The CDR3 sequence: CASSDGDSSGNTIYF. CDR3 in DNA: TGTGCCAGCAGTGACGGGGACAGCTCTGGAAACACCATATATTTT.

The V gene is TRBV28, the J gene TRBJ1-2; no clear D. There are 12 residues in the CDR3. Trimming took off 2 bases at V and 6 bases at J, with 7 bases between the two ends. The germline gives CDR1 MDHEN, CDR2 SYDVKM. In DNA form, the CDR3 reads TGTGCCAGCAGTTTAGGGCGGGATGGCTACACCTTC. Protein product: CASSLGRDGYTF.

This chain uses TRBV12-3 or TRBV12-4 with TRBJ1-4; possibly TRBD1 for D (6 bases). CDR3 length: 12 residues. With 3 bases removed from V and 12 bases from J, the gap between germline ends came to 11 bases. The CDR3 DNA reads as TGTGCCAGCAGTTTTCAGGGGTTGGAACTGTTTTTT. Translated, it gives CASSFQGLELFF.

A word on this clone: Germline is not matched at one junction end, which may reflect a read error. V and J are TRBV5-1 and TRBJ2-1; D may be TRBD2 (6 bases). CDR1 SGHRS and CDR2 YFSETQ come from the germline V gene. The CDR3 runs 14 residues. CDR3 DNA: TGCGCCAGCAGCTTGGGGGACTCCAACAATGAGCAGTTCTTC. This codes for CASSLGDSNNEQFF.

This chain joins TRBV5-1 and TRBJ2-7, with TRBD1 matching over 7 bases. Unmatched junction bases numbered 5, after V lost 1 base and J lost 4 bases. The germline V gene encodes CDR1 SGHRS and CDR2 YFSETQ. This CDR3 is 14 amino acids long. This CDR3 is CASSLTTQGYEQYF. For the CDR3, the DNA is TGCGCCAGCAGCTTGACTACACAGGGGTACGAGCAGTACTTC.

The rearrangement links TRBV7-7 to TRBJ2-1; 7 nucleotides agree with TRBD1. Trimming at V came to 5 bases and at J to 8 bases, leaving 6 bases not matched to a gene. This CDR3 spans 13 amino acids. CDR1 is SSHAT, CDR2 FNYEAQ, per germline (reference sequence). The CDR3 coding sequence is TGTGCCAGCAGCCTTGACAGGGAAGATGAGCAGTTCTTC. It yields the protein CASSLDREDEQFF. Filled out from reference TRBV7-7 and TRBJ2-1, the complete variable domain reads GAGVSQSPRYKVTKRGQDVTLRCDPISSHATLYWYQQALGQGPEFLTYFNYEAQPDKSGLPSDRFSAERPEGSISTLTIQRTEQRDSAMYRCASSLDREDEQFFGPGTRLTVL.

The J gene is TRBJ1-6, the V gene TRBV28, with TRBD1 matching over 8 bases. The CDR3 is made up of 15 amino acids. The germline V gene encodes CDR1 MDHEN and CDR2 SYDVKM. V dropped 5 bases and J dropped 10; count of bases not matched to a gene: 10. The CDR3 region has the DNA TGTGCCAGCAGTGTTTGGACAGGGCGGACGTCACCCCTCCACTTT. Residues: CASSVWTGRTSPLHF.

This clone was observed once. This chain joins TRBV10-3 and TRBJ1-5, with 8 bases identical to TRBD1. The germline CDR1 and CDR2 sequences are ENHRY and SYGVKD. CDR3 length: 15 residues. The trim removed 5 bases at V and 3 bases at J, leaving 6 bases unmatched. CDR3 amino acids: CAISRETGANQPQHF. CDR3 in DNA: TGTGCCATCAGTCGAGAGACAGGGGCCAATCAGCCCCAGCATTTT.

The genes are TRBV28 and TRBJ1-5; perhaps TRBD1 as D (6 bases). V lost 3 bases, J lost 7 bases, and 10 bases lay in between. The CDR3 contains 13 residues. Germline V gives CDR1 MDHEN, CDR2 SYDVKM. Here the CDR3 reads CASSLGAYQPQHF. The CDR3 coding sequence is TGTGCCAGCAGTTTGGGGGCTTACCAGCCCCAGCATTTT.

The chain recombines TRBV28 with TRBJ2-1; D is ambiguous. This CDR3 contains 12 residues. Germline values: CDR1 MDHEN, CDR2 SYDVKM. The germline V and J ends were trimmed by 6 bases and 7 bases, with 10 bases remaining between them. CDR3 coding DNA: TGTGCCAGCAGCCATCGGGTAAATGAGCAGTTCTTC. Its protein is CASSHRVNEQFF.

The genes are TRBV30 and TRBJ2-5, with a weak D call TRBD2 (6 bases). Germline lookup yields CDR1 GTSNPN and CDR2 SVGIG (reference sequence). The CDR3 spans 12 residues. Trimming removed 3 bases from V and 4 bases from J, with 9 bases in between. CDR3 nucleotide sequence: TGTGCCTGGAGATGGGGAGGAGAGACCCAGTACTTC. This encodes CAWRWGGETQYF.

The chain carries TRBV18 and TRBJ2-7, with D perhaps matching TRBD1 (6 bases). The CDR3 length is 15 residues. V was clipped by 3 bases and J by 6 bases, with 18 bases between them. Germline lookup yields CDR1 KGHSH and CDR2 LQKENI. CDR3 nucleotides: TGTGCCAGCTCACCTGGGGGCCCTCAGAGGAGCGAGCAGTACTTC. Translating it yields CASSPGGPQRSEQYF.

This rearrangement joins TRBV19 to TRBJ1-5; 8 bases are shared with TRBD1. Germline lookup yields CDR1 LNHDA and CDR2 SQIVND (reference sequence). The trim removed 6 bases at V and 10 bases at J, leaving 14 bases unmatched. The CDR3 length is 15 residues. DNA for the CDR3: TGTGCCAGTAGAAACTTGGGACAGGCGATCTTTCCCCAGCATTTT. Its protein product is CASRNLGQAIFPQHF.

The genes are TRBV14 and TRBJ2-7; 7 bases agree with TRBD2. The CDR3 covers 15 residues. V gave up 1 base and J gave up 5 bases; unmatched junction bases: 8. Germline V gene sequence: CDR1 SGHDN, CDR2 FVKESK. The CDR3 is CASSQAGGPSHEQYF. The CDR3 nucleotides read TGTGCCAGCAGCCAAGCGGGGGGACCCAGCCACGAGCAGTACTTC.

The J gene is TRBJ2-6, the V gene TRBV10-3; 7 bases match TRBD1. The J segment lost 4 bases and the V segment lost 9 bases, leaving 6 bases of the junction unmatched. CDR1 is ENHRY, CDR2 SYGVKD, per germline. The CDR3 is made up of 14 amino acids. The CDR3 is CAISTGAGANVLTF. The CDR3 DNA follows: TGTGCCATAAGTACAGGGGCAGGGGCCAACGTCCTGACTTTC.